The 27 T cell receptor beta chains reported below all come from one sample, sequenced in a study of blood T cell repertoires in COVID-19. The repertoire was sequenced with immunoSEQ multiplex PCR; TCRdb's copy has only in-frame clones and lacks some. The table records about 98,000 clones, more than 75% of them present only once. The sequenced material came from peripheral blood. The receptors stem from a man older than 75 with acute or convalescent COVID-19.

The chain combines TRBV19 with TRBJ2-7; 7 bases align to TRBD1. This CDR3 has 13 residues. J lost 9 bases, V lost 3 bases, and 8 bases had no gene match. Per the germline V gene, CDR1 is LNHDA and CDR2 is SQIVND (reference sequence). The CDR3 DNA reads TGTGCCAGTAGTATGGACAGGATCACGGTGCAGTACTTC. It translates to CASSMDRITVQYF.

The chain recombines TRBV9 with TRBJ2-2, with D unresolved. Germline assignment: CDR1 SGDLS and CDR2 YYNGEE. V lost 0 bases, J lost 4 bases, and 10 bases lay in between. The CDR3 extends over 15 amino acids. The CDR3: CASSVEAIATGELFF. In DNA, the CDR3 is TGTGCCAGCAGCGTAGAAGCCATTGCCACCGGGGAGCTGTTTTTT.

The chain has TRBV6-5 and TRBJ1-1; D unresolved. Germline V lookup: CDR1 MNHEY, CDR2 SVGAGI. The CDR3 runs to 13 residues. Trimming shortened V by 2 bases and J by 1 base, and 5 bases separated the two germline ends. The CDR3 DNA follows: TGTGCCAGCAGTTACGAGGCGAACACTGAAGCTTTCTTT. Protein: CASSYEANTEAFF.

The rearrangement joins TRBV28 to TRBJ1-2; 9 positions agree with TRBD1. This CDR3 has 14 residues. CDR1 and CDR2 (germline): MDHEN, SYDVKM. The V and J ends lost 6 bases and 8 bases, in that order; junction bases with no gene match: 10. The CDR3 DNA is TGTGCCAGCAGAGGACAGGGGAGGGGTTCAGGCTACACCTTC. It encodes CASRGQGRGSGYTF.

The chain carries TRBV3-1 (or the pseudogene TRBV3-2) and TRBJ1-1; possible D gene TRBD1, 5 bases. Trimming shortened V by 6 bases and J by 5 bases, and 16 bases separated the two germline ends. CDR1 is LGHDT, CDR2 YNNKEL, per germline (reference sequence). The CDR3 is made up of 14 amino acids. CDR3 nucleotide sequence: TGTGCCAGCAGGAGTGGGGGGGTAGGGACTGAAGCTTTCTTT. As protein: CASRSGGVGTEAFF.

Only a few counts were recorded for this clone. The V gene is TRBV19, the J gene TRBJ2-1; possible D gene TRBD1, 7 bases. The CDR3 loop spans 17 amino acids. Trimming stripped 1 base from V and 1 base from J, with 14 bases between. CDR1 and CDR2 (germline): LNHDA, SQIVND (reference sequence). The CDR3 DNA is TGTGCCAGTAGTATAGGGAGGGGGCTAAGGTCCTACAATGAGCAGTTCTTC. It is translated as CASSIGRGLRSYNEQFF. The entire variable domain, with the rest obtained from reference TRBV19 and TRBJ2-1, is as follows: DGGITQSPKYLFRKEGQNVTLSCEQNLNHDAMYWYRQDPGQGLRLIYYSQIVNDFQKGDIAEGYSVSREKKESFPLTVTSAQKNPTAFYLCASSIGRGLRSYNEQFFGPGTRLTVL.

The rearrangement joins TRBV11-2 to TRBJ2-3; possible D gene TRBD1, 5 bases. The CDR3 consists of 16 residues. Trimming stripped 6 bases from V and 3 bases from J, with 19 bases between. Germline assignment: CDR1 SGHAT and CDR2 FQNNGV. CDR3 residues: CASSWGRTPATDTQYF. CDR3 sequence (DNA): TGTGCCAGCAGTTGGGGCAGGACCCCTGCTACAGATACGCAGTATTTT.

The chain uses TRBV28 and TRBJ2-1; weak D call: TRBD1 (6 bases). In germline, CDR1 is MDHEN, CDR2 SYDVKM. This CDR3 has 13 residues. Trimming took off 11 bases at V and 6 bases at J, with 17 bases between the two ends. DNA for the CDR3: TGTGCCGCAGGGGTTCGGGCTCCCAATGAGCAGTTCTTC. Protein: CAAGVRAPNEQFF.

Regarding this clone: The junction shows a germline mismatch at one end, possibly a read error. This sequence joins TRBV19 and TRBJ2-5; 8 nucleotides match TRBD1. The CDR3 runs 14 residues. Germline lookup yields CDR1 LNHDA and CDR2 SQIVND (reference sequence). The CDR3 is CASSIPGGQKTQYF. Here the CDR3 DNA reads TGTGCCAGTAGTATACCAGGGGGCCAAAAGACCCAGTACTTC.

The chain employs TRBV10-1 and TRBJ2-7, with 8 positions matching TRBD1. Trimming at V came to 6 bases and at J to 5 bases, leaving 9 bases not matched to a gene. Germline CDR1 is WNHNN and CDR2 is SYGVQD (reference sequence). CDR3 length: 14 residues. CDR3 region: CASSPGQVLDEQYF. The CDR3, as DNA: TGCGCCAGCAGCCCGGGACAGGTTTTGGACGAGCAGTACTTC.

As DNA, the CDR3 is TGTGCCAGCCGGGACAGGGTCTCTGGGGCCAACGTCCTGACTTTC. Translated, it gives CASRDRVSGANVLTF. V usage is TRBV2 and J usage is TRBJ2-6, with 9 bases fitting TRBD1. CDR1 and CDR2 from the germline V gene are SNHLY and FYNNEI. The CDR3 contains 15 residues. After removal of 8 bases from V and 0 bases from J, the junction contained 2 bases not matched to a gene.

This clone was found a few times. The chain combines TRBV10-1 with TRBJ2-1, with 10 bases fitting TRBD2. The germline V gene has CDR1 WNHNN and CDR2 SYGVQD (reference sequence). This CDR3 contains 18 residues. The DNA for the CDR3 is TGCGCGAAGCCCTGCGGGACTAGCGACACCCGACAAGAAAATGAGCAGTTCTTC. Translating gives CAKPCGTSDTRQENEQFF.

This sequence joins TRBV9 and TRBJ2-5, with TRBD2 matching 8 bases. Trimming cost V 0 bases and J 5 bases; bases outside gene matches: 3. The CDR3 consists of 14 residues. The V gene's germline CDR1 is SGDLS and CDR2 YYNGEE. The CDR3 is CASSVAGRGETQYF. As DNA, the CDR3 is TGTGCCAGCAGCGTAGCCGGGAGGGGGGAGACCCAGTACTTC.

This rearrangement joins TRBV18 to TRBJ2-7; a weak D match, TRBD2 (5 bases). The CDR3 sequence is 15 residues long. Trimming shortened V by 3 bases and J by 5 bases, and 17 bases separated the two germline ends. CDR1 and CDR2 (germline): KGHSH, LQKENI. The CDR3 coding sequence is TGTGCCAGCTCACCCCCGGGTCGGGGTGGGAACGAGCAGTACTTC. Protein product: CASSPPGRGGNEQYF.

This chain connects TRBV7-2 to TRBJ2-6, with D perhaps TRBD1 (6 bases). There are 15 residues in the CDR3. In germline, CDR1 is SGHTA, CDR2 FQGNSA. The V gene lost 5 bases and the J gene lost 0 bases, with 8 bases spanning the gap. In DNA form, the CDR3 reads TGTGCCAGCAGCAGAGGGGGCTCTGGGGCCAACGTCCTGACTTTC. Protein product: CASSRGGSGANVLTF.

This clone was detected a few times. The chain links TRBV6-5 to TRBJ2-1; no firm D call. The V and J ends lost 0 bases and 5 bases respectively, with 8 bases between them. CDR3 length: 14 amino acids. CDR1 is MNHEY, CDR2 SVGAGI, per germline. The CDR3 coding sequence is TGTGCCAGCAGTTACTCGGCTCTCGACAATGAGCAGTTCTTC. Its translation is CASSYSALDNEQFF.

This chain uses TRBV11-2 with TRBJ2-5; 7 bases fit TRBD2. CDR1 and CDR2 (germline): SGHAT, FQNNGV. CDR3 length equals 14 residues. The V and J ends lost 2 bases and 5 bases, in that order; junction bases with no gene match: 5. The CDR3 loop is CASSLSGGRETQYF. The CDR3 DNA sequence: TGTGCCAGCAGCTTATCCGGGGGGAGGGAGACCCAGTACTTC.

V gene TRBV7-2 combines with J gene TRBJ1-5; D uncertain. This CDR3 is 13 amino acids long. The V gene's germline CDR1 is SGHTA and CDR2 FQGNSA. V lost 2 bases and J lost 4, with 6 bases in between. CDR3 sequence reads: CASSLLYNQPQHF. CDR3 sequence (DNA): TGTGCCAGCAGCTTACTATATAATCAGCCCCAGCATTTT.

V and J are TRBV11-2 and TRBJ2-3; a weak D match, TRBD2 (7 bases). V lost 4 bases and J lost 4, with 15 bases in between. Germline V lookup: CDR1 SGHAT, CDR2 FQNNGV. The CDR3 covers 15 residues. The CDR3 spells CASSSGGGQADTQYF. The DNA for the CDR3 is TGTGCCAGCAGCTCTGGGGGGGGGCAGGCAGATACGCAGTATTTT.

The chain has TRBV18 and TRBJ1-2; possible D gene TRBD1, 6 bases. The ends were cut back, 0 bases at V and 3 bases at J, with 11 bases in the middle. This CDR3 is built from 15 residues. Germline loops: CDR1 KGHSH, CDR2 LQKENI. The CDR3 DNA reads TGTGCCAGCTCACCACCCGTGAAGGGGGACTATGGCTACACCTTC. Amino acids: CASSPPVKGDYGYTF.

The chain carries TRBV5-6 and TRBJ1-1; TRBD1 matches at 8 bases. CDR3 length: 13 residues. Germline V gene lookup returns CDR1 SGHDT and CDR2 YYEEEE. Trimming took 4 bases from V and 6 from J; bases not matched to a gene: 5. The CDR3 sequence: CASSGRTGSEAFF. Here the CDR3 DNA reads TGTGCCAGCAGCGGAAGGACAGGGTCTGAAGCTTTCTTT.

V gene TRBV5-1 combines with J gene TRBJ2-5; the D is unclear. This CDR3 is 13 amino acids long. Trimming shortened V by 7 bases and J by 5 bases, and 15 bases separated the two germline ends. CDR1 SGHRS and CDR2 YFSETQ come from the germline V gene. The CDR3 DNA follows: TGCGCCAGCCACTCCGGCCTAGAGGAGACCCAGTACTTC. Protein: CASHSGLEETQYF.

The rearrangement links TRBV4-1 to TRBJ2-1, with D perhaps matching TRBD2 (6 bases). Germline V lookup: CDR1 MGHRA, CDR2 YSYEKL. The CDR3 runs 15 residues. V lost 4 bases and J lost 3, with 13 bases in between. The CDR3: CASSPPGTLYNEQFF. The CDR3 DNA sequence: TGCGCCAGCAGCCCACCCGGGACTCTCTACAATGAGCAGTTCTTC.

The rearrangement joins TRBV7-2 to TRBJ1-5, with a tentative D call TRBD1 (6 bases). V lost 6 bases and J 5 bases, leaving 20 bases between the germline ends. CDR3 length: 16 residues. The germline V gene encodes CDR1 SGHTA and CDR2 FQGNSA. The CDR3 nucleotides read TGTGCCAGCAGTAGAGACAGGTTCTCAGGGGATCAGCCCCAGCATTTT. It codes for CASSRDRFSGDQPQHF. The full variable domain, rest sourced from reference TRBV7-2 and TRBJ1-5, is GAGVSQSPSNKVTEKGKDVELRCDPISGHTALYWYRQSLGQGLEFLIYFQGNSAPDKSGLPSDRFSAERTGGSVSTLTIQRTQQEDSAVYLCASSRDRFSGDQPQHFGDGTRLSIL.

The J gene is TRBJ2-2, the V gene TRBV28; 7 bases agree with TRBD1. This CDR3 region has 15 residues. Germline CDR1 MDHEN, CDR2 SYDVKM. With 1 base clipped from V and 6 bases from J, the junction kept 5 bases outside the gene matches. The CDR3 nucleotides are TGTGCCAGCAGTTTATTGTCAGGGGGACCCGGGGAGCTGTTTTTT. Amino acids: CASSLLSGGPGELFF.

This clone is a singleton in its sample. This chain links TRBV5-1 with TRBJ1-3; unclear D gene. The CDR3 has 16 amino acids. Germline assignment: CDR1 SGHRS and CDR2 YFSETQ. The V end lost 1 base, the J end lost 4 bases, and 15 bases lay between the germline ends. CDR3 region: CASSLTPPRVGNTIYF. The CDR3 nucleotides are TGCGCCAGCAGCTTGACACCGCCGAGGGTCGGAAACACCATATATTTT.

The CDR3 nucleotides read TGTGCCAGCGCCCGATCGGATAGCGGGAGTTACGAGCAGTACTTC. Translation: CASARSDSGSYEQYF. The rearrangement links TRBV9 to TRBJ2-7; 9 nucleotides match TRBD2. The trim removed 7 bases at V and 4 bases at J, leaving 12 bases unmatched. Germline V lookup: CDR1 SGDLS, CDR2 YYNGEE. The CDR3 length is 15 residues.